The clone carrying this TCR beta chain was seen a handful of times. What was sequenced were expressed TCRB transcripts, since all of the isolated RNA had been reverse transcribed. TCRdb's copy holds only in-frame clones and misses some; the assay was immunoSEQ multiplex PCR. Among around 340,000 clones listed, 8% were seen once. The source of the sample is a study of beta chain features in type 1 diabetes. This CDR3 region has 17 residues. The V gene's germline CDR1 is KGHSH and CDR2 LQKENI. The J segment lost 0 bases and the V segment lost 2 bases, leaving 7 bases of the junction unmatched. Source material: central memory CD4+ T cells from blood. This chain uses TRBV18 with TRBJ1-5, with 7 bases lining up with TRBD1. This TCR was recovered from a woman between 18 and 30 years old in good health. The CDR3 DNA is TGTGCCAGCTCACCAAGGGGGCTATCGGGTAGCAATCAGCCCCAGCATTTT. This translates into CASSPRGLSGSNQPQHF.